One sample yielded the 19 T cell receptor beta chains listed below, sequenced in a study of tumour-infiltrating T cells in Burkitt lymphoma. This table comes from immunoSEQ multiplex PCR, and its TCRdb copy is limited to in-frame clones, with some not included. The repertoire holds about 1,600 clones, with 35% to 45% as singletons. The sample was tumor tissue. These receptors were obtained from a human donor with Burkitt lymphoma.

This clone has a single count. The V and J genes are TRBV5-1 and TRBJ1-4; D is uncertain. The CDR3 runs 14 residues. Between the trimmed V and J ends, which lost 4 bases and 0 bases, there was a span of 7 bases. Germline-derived CDR1 and CDR2 are SGHRS and YFSETQ. The CDR3 loop reads CASSLDTTNEKLFF. The CDR3 coding sequence is TGCGCCAGCAGCCTAGACACAACTAATGAAAAACTGTTTTTT.

This chain uses TRBV9 with TRBJ1-1; D unclear. V lost 1 base, J lost 3 bases, and 10 bases lay in between. The length of the CDR3 is 14 residues. Germline loops: CDR1 SGDLS, CDR2 YYNGEE. The CDR3 DNA follows: TGTGCCAGCAGCGTAACCCCCTCCGACACTGAAGCTTTCTTT. Translated, it gives CASSVTPSDTEAFF.

This clone was detected only a few times. The chain employs TRBV4-1 and TRBJ1-2; no reliable D call. Trimming shortened V by 1 base and J by 0 bases, and 9 bases separated the two germline ends. This CDR3 comprises 15 residues. The V gene's germline CDR1 is MGHRA and CDR2 YSYEKL. CDR3 residues: CASSQVTLANYGYTF. The CDR3 region has the DNA TGCGCCAGCAGCCAAGTTACGTTAGCTAACTATGGCTACACCTTC.

This chain connects TRBV10-2 to TRBJ2-3, with 12 bases identical to TRBD2. This CDR3 is 16 amino acids long. V shed 5 bases and J 6 bases; nucleotides not matched to a gene: 9. Germline CDR1 is WSHSY and CDR2 is SAAADI. The CDR3 coding sequence is TGCGCCAGCAGTTGGGCTAGCGGGGGGGTGTTGGATACGCAGTATTTT. It codes for CASSWASGGVLDTQYF.

Only one count was recorded for this clone. The chain is built from TRBV5-6 and TRBJ1-5; possible D gene TRBD1, 6 bases. V was clipped by 3 bases and J by 3 bases, with 10 bases between them. Per germline, CDR1 SGHDT and CDR2 YYEEEE. This CDR3 has 14 residues. The CDR3 DNA reads as TGTGCCAGCAGCTCCAGGGGACACAATCAGCCCCAGCATTTT. Protein sequence: CASSSRGHNQPQHF.

This clone was counted a few times. In DNA form, the CDR3 reads TGTGCCAGCAGCGCTAACAGTGGGGACAACTCCTATGGCTACACCTTC. Its protein product is CASSANSGDNSYGYTF. The rearrangement links TRBV9 to TRBJ1-2, with a weak D call TRBD1 (6 bases). The CDR3 extends over 16 amino acids. Germline values: CDR1 SGDLS, CDR2 YYNGEE. Trimming took 3 bases from V and 4 from J, leaving 19 bases between them.

The chain combines TRBV29-1 with TRBJ2-5, with D hard to call. V was clipped by 1 base and J by 1 base, with 10 bases between them. Germline CDR1 SQVTM, CDR2 ANQGSEA. This CDR3 is 14 amino acids long. The CDR3 DNA follows: TGCAGCGTTGAAGGAAGGCTAGTCCAAGAGACCCAGTACTTC. This sequence encodes CSVEGRLVQETQYF.

The chain links TRBV21-1 to TRBJ1-5. TRBV21-1 is described as a pseudogene. The CDR3 has 14 residues. DNA for the CDR3: TGTGCCAGCAGCAAAGTCCACAGCAATCAGCCCCAGCATTTT. Amino acid sequence: CASSKVHSNQPQHF.

This clone has only a few counts. The CDR3 sequence is CASSWDEYEQYF. As DNA, the CDR3 is TGTGCCAGCAGCTGGGACGAATACGAGCAGTACTTC. The chain links TRBV7-2 to TRBJ2-7; D could derive from TRBD1 or TRBD2 (5 bases each). Germline V gene data show CDR1 as SGHTA and CDR2 as FQGNSA. V shed 4 bases and J shed 4 bases, with 8 bases lying between them. The CDR3 consists of 12 residues.

This chain joins TRBV6-5 and TRBJ2-3, with D perhaps given as TRBD1 or TRBD2 (5 bases each). V gave up 0 bases and J gave up 5 bases, with 6 bases separating them. Per germline, CDR1 MNHEY and CDR2 SVGAGI. This CDR3 has 13 amino acids. Here the CDR3 reads CASSYSRGDTQYF. CDR3 DNA: TGTGCCAGCAGTTACTCGAGGGGAGATACGCAGTATTTT.

The chain uses TRBV9 and TRBJ1-4; D might be TRBD1 (5 bases). The germline gives CDR1 SGDLS, CDR2 YYNGEE. The CDR3 sequence is 14 residues long. The V end lost 0 bases, the J end lost 4 bases, and 7 bases lay between the germline ends. CDR3 residues: CASSVGQGNEKLFF. As DNA, the CDR3 is TGTGCCAGCAGCGTAGGGCAGGGTAATGAAAAACTGTTTTTT.

The chain couples TRBV6-5 to TRBJ2-6, with D possibly matching TRBD1 (6 bases). CDR1 is MNHEY and CDR2 is SVGAGI in the germline V gene. The CDR3 spans 15 residues. V dropped 2 bases and J dropped 3 bases, with 8 bases sitting between them. Here the CDR3 reads CASSYGGGGANVLTF. The CDR3 region has the DNA TGTGCCAGCAGTTACGGGGGCGGTGGGGCCAACGTCCTGACTTTC.

The chain recombines TRBV2 with TRBJ1-2; the D is unclear. The V end lost 2 bases, the J end lost 8 bases, and 12 bases lay between the germline ends. The germline V gene encodes CDR1 SNHLY and CDR2 FYNNEI. The CDR3 sequence is 13 residues long. The CDR3 sequence: CASSESPISGYTF. DNA of the CDR3: TGTGCCAGCAGTGAAAGTCCCATAAGCGGCTACACCTTC. Supplemented by reference TRBV2 and TRBJ1-2, the full variable domain reads EPEVTQTPSHQVTQMGQEVILRCVPISNHLYFYWYRQILGQKVEFLVSFYNNEISEKSEIFDDQFSVERPDGSNFTLKIRSTKLEDSAMYFCASSESPISGYTFGSGTRLTVV.

The chain recombines TRBV4-3 with TRBJ1-1; D gene unclear. The CDR3 is 15 residues long. Germline assignment: CDR1 LGHNA and CDR2 YSLEER. Trimming left V 3 bases short and J 0 bases short, with 11 bases between. CDR3 in amino acids: CASSQNRDVNTEAFF. CDR3 sequence (DNA): TGCGCCAGCAGCCAGAACCGGGATGTGAACACTGAAGCTTTCTTT.

The chain carries TRBV30 and TRBJ2-7; 7 nucleotides agree with TRBD1. CDR1 and CDR2 from the germline V gene are GTSNPN and SVGIG (reference sequence). J was trimmed by 4 bases and V by 1 base; bases with no gene match: 4. The CDR3 contains 13 residues. The CDR3 DNA follows: TGTGCCTGGAGTGGGACAGGCAGGTACGAGCAGTACTTC. The encoded protein is CAWSGTGRYEQYF.

This clone is labeled large. The chain recombines TRBV19 with TRBJ1-1; tentative D call: TRBD1 (6 bases). The CDR3 is made up of 11 amino acids. Trimming left V 8 bases short and J 5 bases short, with 9 bases between. Per germline, CDR1 LNHDA and CDR2 SQIVND (reference sequence). The CDR3: CASDQGTEAFF. CDR3 in DNA: TGTGCCAGTGATCAGGGGACTGAAGCTTTCTTT.

This chain uses TRBV11-3 with TRBJ1-4; a possible D gene is TRBD1 (5 bases). The germline V gene encodes CDR1 SGHNT and CDR2 YENEEA. This CDR3 contains 15 residues. V lost 5 bases and J lost 7, with 17 bases in between. CDR3 protein: CASSPEGPAGEKLFF. CDR3 sequence (DNA): TGTGCCAGCAGCCCAGAGGGGCCGGCAGGTGAAAAACTGTTTTTT.

The chain combines TRBV19 with TRBJ2-7; 11 bases map to TRBD2. The CDR3 contains 16 residues. CDR1 and CDR2 (germline): LNHDA, SQIVND (reference sequence). Germline trimming cut 3 bases from V and 3 bases from J; bases unmatched to any gene: 7. For the CDR3, the DNA is TGTGCCAGTAGTATGGGGGGGACTAGCGGATACTACGAGCAGTACTTC. It encodes CASSMGGTSGYYEQYF. The whole variable domain, filled in from reference TRBV19 and TRBJ2-7, reads DGGITQSPKYLFRKEGQNVTLSCEQNLNHDAMYWYRQDPGQGLRLIYYSQIVNDFQKGDIAEGYSVSREKKESFPLTVTSAQKNPTAFYLCASSMGGTSGYYEQYFGPGTRLTVT.

This CDR3 reads CAISLQGSSYEQYF. In DNA form, the CDR3 reads TGTGCCATCAGCCTACAGGGTTCCTCCTACGAGCAGTACTTC. The chain is built from TRBV10-3 and TRBJ2-7; TRBD1 might be the D (6 bases). The CDR3 totals 14 residues. Deletions cut 6 bases from V and 0 bases from J, with 12 bases between. Germline CDR1 ENHRY, CDR2 SYGVKD.